This record covers a single TCR beta chain. Its antigen is undetermined. The germline CDR1 and CDR2 sequences are SGHNT and YENEEA. Between the trimmed V and J ends, which lost 2 bases and 4 bases, there was a span of 7 bases. The CDR3 runs 13 residues. The data stem from a study of cytomegalovirus exposure and HLA in healthy donors. Study-level findings and limits: Relative to equally common others, HLA-associated TCR beta chains showed greater clonal expansion in a later analysis. Later analysis associated a missense DCLRE1C variant with TCR beta V- and J-gene trimming. The number of N-insertions in an Asian-associated ancestry cluster was reportedly below the approximately 700-donor mean in a later analysis.

13 Jbeta primers and 60 Vbeta primers were used for the PCR. The assay was immunoSEQ multiplex PCR, and TCRdb's table has in-frame clones only and misses some. The table shows some 76,000 clones, with approximately 90% occurring only once. The chain links TRBV11-3 to TRBJ2-3; D not resolved. The sequence derives from a woman in her 30s in good health and CMV-seronegative. Material for sequencing was PBMCs. Here the CDR3 reads CASSLRRADTQYF. CDR3 bases: TGTGCCAGCAGCTTACGAAGAGCAGATACGCAGTATTTT.